These T cell receptor beta chains were read from a single sample in a study of T cell responses to AZD1222 COVID-19 vaccine. Clones were sequenced by immunoSEQ multiplex PCR, and TCRdb holds only the in-frame ones, with some missing. The sample lists about 86,000 clones; over 85% were seen once. The sample in question was peripheral blood, obtained on day 0 of AZD1222 vaccination. The receptors stem from an adult in good health. Each CDR3 is given with its conserved first and last residue. The D gene is left open where the match is weak. Clone size is not always given. Where it is, it says once, few, many or a class for expanded clones.

V: TRBV5-6
size: -
D: TRBD1
J: TRBJ1-2
DNA: TGTGCCAGCAGCTTGACAGGGGGTTTAGGAGGCTACACCTTC
CDR3: CASSLTGGLGGYTF

V: TRBV7-2
size: -
D: TRBD1
J: TRBJ1-6
DNA: TGTGCCAGCAGCTTGACAGGGGGCAGTAATTCACCCCTCCACTTT
CDR3: CASSLTGGSNSPLHF

V: TRBV5-6
size: -
D: -
J: TRBJ1-2
DNA: TGTGCCAGCAGCTTGAACAGTCTCTATGGCTACACCTTC
CDR3: CASSLNSLYGYTF

V: TRBV24-1
size: once
D: TRBD2
J: TRBJ2-3
DNA: TGTGCCACCAGTGACCCCGGACTAGAAGGGTCAGATACGCAGTATTTT
CDR3: CATSDPGLEGSDTQYF

V: TRBV12-3/TRBV12-4
size: -
D: -
J: TRBJ1-5
DNA: TGTGCCAGCAGCCTTACAGGCAATCAGCCCCAGCATTTT
CDR3: CASSLTGNQPQHF

V: TRBV7-9
size: -
D: -
J: TRBJ2-5
DNA: TGTGCCAGTCGTTATGGGGCTAAAGAGACCCAGTACTTC
CDR3: CASRYGAKETQYF

V: TRBV5-1
size: -
D: TRBD2
J: TRBJ2-7
DNA: TGCGCCAGCAGCTTGGGCGGGAGCAAGGTCGAGCAGTACTTC
CDR3: CASSLGGSKVEQYF

V: TRBV18
size: -
D: TRBD1
J: TRBJ2-7
DNA: TGTGCCAGCTCACCCGGGACAGAAGCATACGAGCAGTACTTC
CDR3: CASSPGTEAYEQYF

V: TRBV6-1
size: -
D: -
J: TRBJ1-6
DNA: TGTGCCAGCAGTGAAAGAGGGTTCGGGAATTCACCCCTCCACTTT
CDR3: CASSERGFGNSPLHF

V: TRBV7-9
size: -
D: -
J: TRBJ1-2
DNA: TGTGCCAGCAGCTCGCAGACCCCCGCTAACTATGGCTACACCTTC
CDR3: CASSSQTPANYGYTF

V: TRBV4-3
size: -
D: -
J: TRBJ1-1
DNA: TGCGCCAGCAGCCAAGTTATCGGGGGCGGTGAAGCTTTCTTT
CDR3: CASSQVIGGGEAFF

V: TRBV6-5
size: -
D: TRBD2
J: TRBJ2-3
DNA: TGTGCCAGCACCTCGGGGGGTGCGAAAGATACGCAGTATTTT
CDR3: CASTSGGAKDTQYF